This T cell receptor beta chain was identified in a study of cytomegalovirus exposure and HLA in healthy donors. Across the study: Within the Caucasian-associated ancestry cluster were 65% to 85% of the approximately 400 genotyped donors.

The PCR contained 60 Vbeta and 13 Jbeta primers. Data came from immunoSEQ multiplex PCR; TCRdb stores just in-frame clones and leaves some out. The data hold about 170,000 clones, with more than 65% observed a single time. This CDR3 contains 16 residues. Germline V CDR1 and CDR2: MGHRA, YSYEKL. V lost 1 base, J lost 6 bases, and 11 bases stayed unmatched. This clonotype originated in a male donor in good health and CMV-seronegative. The sequencing sample was made of PBMCs. The J gene is TRBJ1-2, the V gene TRBV4-1; 7 bases match TRBD1. This chain's CDR3 is CASSQAAQDRTNGYTF. In nucleotides, the CDR3 is TGCGCCAGCAGCCAAGCGGCCCAGGACAGGACCAATGGCTACACCTTC.